The 18 T cell receptor beta chains given below trace back to one sample, sequenced in a study of cytomegalovirus exposure and HLA in healthy donors. Researchers ran the PCR with 60 Vbeta and 13 Jbeta primers. TCRdb keeps only in-frame clones here, not all; method: immunoSEQ multiplex PCR. The sample consists of roughly 97,000 clones, over 75% of them appearing once. Material for sequencing was PBMCs. Source of these receptors: a woman younger than 35 in good health and CMV-seropositive.

V usage is TRBV30 and J usage is TRBJ2-3; 12 nucleotides agree with TRBD2. V trimming: 2 bases; J trimming: 1 base; junction bases outside the gene matches: 7. Per the germline V gene, CDR1 is GTSNPN and CDR2 is SVGIG (reference sequence). The CDR3 has 17 amino acids. The CDR3 is CAWSNGLAGIGTDTQYF. The DNA of the CDR3 is TGTGCCTGGAGTAATGGACTAGCGGGAATCGGCACAGATACGCAGTATTTT.

V usage is TRBV25-1 and J usage is TRBJ2-7, with 9 bases lining up with TRBD1. The J segment lost 5 bases and the V segment lost 6 bases, leaving 14 bases of the junction unmatched. The length of the CDR3 is 16 residues. The germline V gene encodes CDR1 MGHDK and CDR2 SYGVNS. CDR3 coding DNA: TGTGCCAGCAGCGAAGAAGGCAGGACAGGGGTCCACGAGCAGTACTTC. It yields the protein CASSEEGRTGVHEQYF.

The chain carries TRBV29-1 and TRBJ2-3, with 7 bases fitting TRBD2. The CDR3 is made up of 13 amino acids. V shed 4 bases and J 5 bases; nucleotides not matched to a gene: 6. CDR1 SQVTM and CDR2 ANQGSEA come from the germline V gene. As DNA, the CDR3 is TGCAGCGTTGTTGCGGGAGAGAGAGATACGCAGTATTTT. This gives the protein CSVVAGERDTQYF.

This clone appeared a few times. The gene calls are TRBV2 and TRBJ1-3; 9 bases agree with TRBD1. There are 17 residues in the CDR3. Trimming took 4 bases from V and 1 from J; bases not matched to a gene: 8. CDR1 SNHLY and CDR2 FYNNEI come from the germline V gene. CDR3 sequence: CASSVQGASPSGNTIYF. The DNA of the CDR3 is TGTGCCAGCAGTGTACAGGGGGCCAGTCCATCTGGAAACACCATATATTTT.

The V gene is TRBV6-1, the J gene TRBJ2-7; weak D call: TRBD1 (6 bases). Trimming shortened V by 8 bases and J by 2 bases, and 13 bases separated the two germline ends. The CDR3 runs 13 residues. Germline V gene data show CDR1 as MNHNS and CDR2 as SASEGT. In DNA, the CDR3 is TGTGCCAGCCAGTTGGGGGCCCCCTACGAGCAGTACTTC. It encodes CASQLGAPYEQYF.

This rearrangement joins TRBV9 to TRBJ1-6; TRBD1 agrees at 8 bases. CDR3 length: 16 amino acids. In germline, CDR1 is SGDLS, CDR2 YYNGEE. The junction had 5 bases not matched to a gene; V was cut back by 4 bases and J by 2 bases. In DNA form, the CDR3 reads TGTGCCAGCAGCCACTACAGGGGGACCTATAATTCACCCCTCCACTTT. It yields the protein CASSHYRGTYNSPLHF.

The V call is TRBV5-6, the J call TRBJ2-7; 8 bases fit TRBD2. Looked up from germline, CDR1 is SGHDT and CDR2 is YYEEEE. This CDR3 contains 15 residues. V shed 1 base and J 7 bases; nucleotides not matched to a gene: 10. The CDR3 DNA is TGTGCCAGCAGCTTGTCGGGCGGGACTAGAGGGGAGCAGTACTTC. Translating it yields CASSLSGGTRGEQYF.

The sample holds a few counts of this clone. The chain is built from TRBV28 and TRBJ1-4; D unclear. The CDR3 is 14 amino acids. Between the trimmed V and J ends, which lost 5 bases and 8 bases, there was a span of 15 bases. Germline V lookup: CDR1 MDHEN, CDR2 SYDVKM. CDR3 DNA sequence: TGTGCCAGCAGTGGGATTGGGAGAGACGAAAAACTGTTTTTT. This gives the protein CASSGIGRDEKLFF.

This chain links TRBV6-6 with TRBJ2-7; D unclear. Germline CDR1 is MNHNY and CDR2 is SVGAGI (reference sequence). The germline V and J ends were trimmed by 5 bases and 5 bases, with 16 bases remaining between them. This CDR3 spans 14 amino acids. The CDR3 DNA sequence: TGTGCCAGCAGTACACATCAACAGTCGAACGAGCAGTACTTC. Amino acids: CASSTHQQSNEQYF.

V usage is TRBV29-1 and J usage is TRBJ1-1; TRBD1 is a possible D gene (6 bases). The length of the CDR3 is 15 residues. The germline V and J ends were trimmed by 4 bases and 4 bases, with 19 bases remaining between them. In germline, CDR1 is SQVTM, CDR2 ANQGSEA. CDR3: CSVVIWGGGGTEAFF. The CDR3 nucleotides read TGCAGCGTTGTAATCTGGGGGGGCGGGGGCACTGAAGCTTTCTTT.

The chain employs TRBV25-1 and TRBJ2-7; D is perhaps TRBD1 (5 bases). CDR1 is MGHDK, CDR2 SYGVNS, per germline. The V end was cut by 6 bases, the J end by 5 bases, with 17 bases between. The CDR3 totals 14 residues. The CDR3: CASRLGTGVDEQYF. The CDR3 DNA follows: TGTGCCAGCAGGTTAGGAACAGGCGTAGACGAGCAGTACTTC.

This chain uses TRBV30 with TRBJ1-1, with D possibly being TRBD1 (5 bases). V shed 2 bases and J shed 5 bases, with 12 bases lying between them. The CDR3 consists of 13 residues. Germline-derived CDR1 and CDR2 are GTSNPN and SVGIG (reference sequence). CDR3 amino acids: CAWSSQGLTEAFF. The CDR3 DNA reads TGTGCCTGGAGTAGCCAGGGTTTGACTGAAGCTTTCTTT.

This chain joins TRBV6-1 and TRBJ1-4, with D perhaps matching TRBD1 (6 bases). V lost 6 bases, J lost 6 bases, and 14 bases lay in between. Germline CDR1 MNHNS, CDR2 SASEGT. The CDR3 is 14 amino acids. The CDR3 DNA reads as TGTGCCAGCAGGGTGTGGACAGTAGATGAAAAACTGTTTTTT. It translates to CASRVWTVDEKLFF.

The chain recombines TRBV6-5 with TRBJ2-3, with D maybe TRBD2 (6 bases). The CDR3 consists of 15 residues. The germline V and J ends were trimmed by 1 base and 3 bases, with 11 bases remaining between them. CDR1 and CDR2 (germline): MNHEY, SVGAGI. In DNA form, the CDR3 reads TGTGCCAGCAGTTACTGGACGGGAGTAACAGATACGCAGTATTTT. It yields the protein CASSYWTGVTDTQYF.

The chain uses TRBV5-4 and TRBJ1-3, with D maybe TRBD1 (5 bases). CDR3 length equals 14 residues. Trimming pared 1 base from V and 4 bases from J, leaving 9 bases between. CDR1 is SGHNT and CDR2 is YYREEE in the germline V gene (reference sequence). CDR3 protein: CASSLWGAGNTIYF. CDR3 DNA: TGTGCCAGCAGCTTGTGGGGCGCCGGAAACACCATATATTTT.

The chain joins TRBV6-6 to TRBJ2-3; TRBD2 matches at 8 bases. Germline V gene data show CDR1 as MNHNY and CDR2 as SVGAGI (reference sequence). The ends lost 6 bases at V and 8 bases at J; junction bases unmatched: 13. The CDR3 is 15 amino acids. The CDR3: CASRPGQRESATQYF. In DNA form, the CDR3 reads TGTGCCAGCAGACCTGGGCAGCGGGAGTCAGCTACGCAGTATTTT.

The J gene is TRBJ1-2, the V gene TRBV20-1, with 9 bases lining up with TRBD1. V lost 8 bases, J lost 4 bases, and 2 bases stayed unmatched. Germline lookup yields CDR1 DFQATT and CDR2 SNEGSKA (reference sequence). This CDR3 contains 11 residues. Here the CDR3 reads CSPDRGYGYTF. The CDR3 DNA reads as TGCAGTCCGGACAGGGGCTATGGCTACACCTTC.

This rearrangement joins TRBV28 to TRBJ1-2, with 12 bases matching TRBD1. This CDR3 is 17 amino acids long. In germline, CDR1 is MDHEN, CDR2 SYDVKM. The J segment lost 1 base and the V segment lost 3 bases, leaving 6 bases of the junction unmatched. In DNA, the CDR3 is TGTGCCAGCAGTTTCCCCGGGACAGGGGGCAATAACTATGGCTACACCTTC. As protein: CASSFPGTGGNNYGYTF.